This record covers a single T cell receptor beta chain. As for time point: peripheral blood 6 weeks after treatment start. Individual patients had between 1 and 8 samples, taken pretreatment and on-treatment. The data are from a study of PD-L1 blockade in urothelial cancer. Study-wide background: Timepoints chosen for blood analysis were 3 weeks (second dose) and 6 weeks after treatment start. Typically, measured as a median, blood samples had 150,000 or so T cells.

TCRdb's table, derived via immunoSEQ multiplex PCR, lists solely in-frame clones and lacks some. The sample lists about 110,000 clones, under 95% occurring once. This receptor was identified in a man between 60 and 75 years old with urothelial cancer. The source material was PBMCs, sampled around atezolizumab (anti-PD-L1) treatment.

The CDR3 region has the DNA TGTGCCAGCAGCCAGACTAGTTTGGCGCAGTATTTT. Translating gives CASSQTSLAQYF. The rearrangement uses TRBV7-2 and TRBJ2-3; tentative D call: TRBD2 (6 bases). This CDR3 comprises 12 residues. Per the germline V gene, CDR1 is SGHTA and CDR2 is FQGNSA. Trimming stripped 5 bases from V and 10 bases from J, with 13 bases between. Drawing the rest from reference TRBV7-2 and TRBJ2-3, the complete variable domain is GAGVSQSPSNKVTEKGKDVELRCDPISGHTALYWYRQSLGQGLEFLIYFQGNSAPDKSGLPSDRFSAERTGGSVSTLTIQRTQQEDSAVYLCASSQTSLAQYFGPGTRLTVL.